This is a list of T cell receptor beta chains from one sample in a study of cytomegalovirus exposure and HLA in healthy donors. Assay: immunoSEQ multiplex PCR; the TCRdb copy retains only in-frame clones and omits some. The sample consists of 150,000 to 200,000 clones, about 79% of them appearing once. Sequenced input: PBMCs. The source of these receptors is a man aged 40-49 years in good health and CMV-seropositive. Both conserved end residues are trimmed from each CDR3. The D gene is left open where the match is weak.

TRBJ2-6 | TRBV2 | - | ASRGEAGANGLT
TRBJ2-2 | TRBV5-1 | - | ASSLAGPNTGGLF
TRBJ2-1 | TRBV27 | - | ASMRRDFGNEQF
TRBJ2-1 | TRBV11-2 | TRBD2 | ASSFGLAGVGEQF
TRBJ1-2 | TRBV19 | - | ASSIDTDYGYT
TRBJ2-7 | TRBV14 | - | ASSHPGTGRNEQY
TRBJ2-1 | TRBV5-1 | TRBD1 | ASSQGQGGLDEQF
TRBJ1-1 | TRBV6-5 | - | ASRDTGRSTEAF
TRBJ2-7 | TRBV7-9 | - | ASSFPNSEQY
TRBJ2-7 | TRBV28 | - | ASSLTIPETDPYEQY
TRBJ2-1 | TRBV5-8 | - | ASSLGTAEGSYNEQF
TRBJ2-7 | TRBV28 | - | ASSYPGQMTYEQY
TRBJ2-7 | TRBV6-1 | - | ASSGFTSYEQY
TRBJ2-3 | TRBV6-1 | - | ASSTRYTDTQY
TRBJ2-5 | TRBV5-1 | TRBD1 | ASSGTTGGGETQY
TRBJ1-1 | TRBV5-6 | TRBD1 | ASSRTGNTEAF
TRBJ2-1 | TRBV7-3 | - | ASSLSGREQF
TRBJ1-2 | TRBV9 | TRBD1 | ASSSTTGANYGYT
TRBJ2-1 | TRBV25-1 | - | ASSGFDEQF
TRBJ1-2 | TRBV19 | - | ASSSLSDSLGGYT
TRBJ2-1 | TRBV18 | - | ASSSGIESRNEQF
TRBJ2-5 | TRBV7-2 | - | ASSLYNSHQETQY
TRBJ1-5 | TRBV27 | TRBD1 | ASSLSSGQGAAFQPQH
TRBJ1-5 | TRBV2 | TRBD1 | ASSAQGQSNQPQH
TRBJ2-2 | TRBV11-2 | TRBD2 | ASSSRTSGTSSNTGELF
TRBJ2-7 | TRBV27 | - | ASRPPGALYEQY
TRBJ1-1 | TRBV6-1 | - | ASSAGTPNTEAF
TRBJ2-7 | TRBV10-2 | - | ASSELAGAAYEQY
TRBJ1-2 | TRBV13 | - | ASSPLRGGLQGYT
TRBJ2-2 | TRBV19 | TRBD2 | ASKSGRGAGELF
TRBJ2-3 | TRBV6-5 | - | ASRGEEGTDTQY
TRBJ1-2 | TRBV5-1 | - | ASSSGEMGYGYT
TRBJ2-2 | TRBV5-1 | TRBD2 | ASTRLAGGNTGELF
TRBJ1-1 | TRBV6-1 | - | ASSPTGVNTEAF
TRBJ1-4 | TRBV19 | - | ASSSTSVDEKLF
TRBJ1-1 | TRBV7-9 | - | ASSSGGPNTEAF
TRBJ2-4 | TRBV2 | - | ASSPTRGNSQY
TRBJ2-2 | TRBV28 | - | ASSRRQNTGELF
- | TRBV13 | - | ASSLGLRVHEQY
TRBJ2-7 | TRBV18 | - | ASSPTGPSYEQY
TRBJ2-1 | TRBV5-1 | - | ASSLAQEGNNEQF
TRBJ1-2 | TRBV6-5 | - | ASSYSTRSGYT
TRBJ2-7 | TRBV4-1 | TRBD2 | ASSALRGEKREQY
TRBJ1-1 | TRBV28 | - | ASSLTVEAF
TRBJ2-7 | TRBV6-1 | - | ACRAVTYEQY
TRBJ1-2 | TRBV6-5 | - | ASSEGRGYT
TRBJ2-6 | TRBV5-5 | - | ASSYTFGTSVSGANVLT
TRBJ2-1 | TRBV2 | TRBD1 | ASSKSSGTGGFNEQF
TRBJ1-1 | TRBV11-3 | - | ASRGTVEAF
TRBJ2-5 | TRBV14 | - | ASSGGGGRETQY
TRBJ2-1 | TRBV28 | TRBD2 | ASALPREYNEQF
TRBJ1-1 | TRBV18 | - | ASSSTGKPNTEAF